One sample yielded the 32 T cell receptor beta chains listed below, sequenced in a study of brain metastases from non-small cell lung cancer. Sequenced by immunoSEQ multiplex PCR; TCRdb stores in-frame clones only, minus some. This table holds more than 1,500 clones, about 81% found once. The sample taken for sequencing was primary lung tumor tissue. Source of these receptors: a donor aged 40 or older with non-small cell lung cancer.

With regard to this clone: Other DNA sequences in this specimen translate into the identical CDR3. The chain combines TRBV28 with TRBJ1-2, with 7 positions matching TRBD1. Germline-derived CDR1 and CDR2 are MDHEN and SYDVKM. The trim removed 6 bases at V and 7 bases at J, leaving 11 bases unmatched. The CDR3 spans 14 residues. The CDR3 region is CASRGGQPLGGYTF. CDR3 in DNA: TGTGCCAGCAGAGGGGGACAGCCTTTGGGTGGCTACACCTTC.

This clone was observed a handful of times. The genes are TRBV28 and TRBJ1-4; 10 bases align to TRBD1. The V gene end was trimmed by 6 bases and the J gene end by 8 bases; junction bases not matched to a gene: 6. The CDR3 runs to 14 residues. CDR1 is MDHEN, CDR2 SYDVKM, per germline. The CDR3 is CASSRDRGREKLFF. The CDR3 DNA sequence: TGTGCCAGCAGCCGGGACAGGGGCAGGGAAAAACTGTTTTTT.

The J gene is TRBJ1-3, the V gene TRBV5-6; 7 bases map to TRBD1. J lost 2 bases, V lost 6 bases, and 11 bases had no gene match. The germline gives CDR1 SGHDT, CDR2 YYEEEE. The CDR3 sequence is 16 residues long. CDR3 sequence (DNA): TGTGCCAGCACGACAGGGTCAAACCTAGCTGGAAACACCATATATTTT. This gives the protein CASTTGSNLAGNTIYF.

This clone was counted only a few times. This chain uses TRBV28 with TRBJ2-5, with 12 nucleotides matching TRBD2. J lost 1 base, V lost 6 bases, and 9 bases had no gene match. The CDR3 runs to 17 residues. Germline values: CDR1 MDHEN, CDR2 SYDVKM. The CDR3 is CASRPPGLAGIQETQYF. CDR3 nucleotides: TGTGCCAGCAGACCACCCGGACTAGCGGGGATCCAAGAGACCCAGTACTTC.

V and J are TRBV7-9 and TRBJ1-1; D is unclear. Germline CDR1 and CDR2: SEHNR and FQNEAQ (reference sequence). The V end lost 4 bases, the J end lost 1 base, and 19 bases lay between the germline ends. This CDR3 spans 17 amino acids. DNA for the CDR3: TGTGCCAGCAGCTCGCAACCCGGGCCAAGGGAGAACACTGAAGCTTTCTTT. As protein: CASSSQPGPRENTEAFF.

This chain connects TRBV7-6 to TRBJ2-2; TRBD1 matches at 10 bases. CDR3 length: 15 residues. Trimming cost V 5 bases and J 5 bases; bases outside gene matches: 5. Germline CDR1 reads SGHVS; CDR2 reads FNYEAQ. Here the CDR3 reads CASSGRTGGTGELFF. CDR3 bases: TGTGCCAGCAGCGGACGGACAGGGGGAACCGGGGAGCTGTTTTTT.

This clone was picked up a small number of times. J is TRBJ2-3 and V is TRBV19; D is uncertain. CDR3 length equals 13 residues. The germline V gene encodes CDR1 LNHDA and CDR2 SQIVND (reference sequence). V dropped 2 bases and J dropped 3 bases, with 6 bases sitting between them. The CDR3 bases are TGTGCCAGTAGTATAATTCTGACAGATACGCAGTATTTT. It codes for CASSIILTDTQYF.

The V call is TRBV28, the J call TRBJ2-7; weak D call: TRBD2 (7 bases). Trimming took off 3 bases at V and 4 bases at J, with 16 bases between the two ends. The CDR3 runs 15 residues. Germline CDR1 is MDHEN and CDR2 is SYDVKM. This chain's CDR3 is CASSFYAGAWYEQYF. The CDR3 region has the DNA TGTGCCAGCAGTTTTTACGCGGGGGCTTGGTACGAGCAGTACTTC.

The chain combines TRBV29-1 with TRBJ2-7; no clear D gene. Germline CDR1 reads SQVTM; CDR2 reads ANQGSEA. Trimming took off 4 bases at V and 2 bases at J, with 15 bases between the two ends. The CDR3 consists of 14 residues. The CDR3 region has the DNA TGCAGCGTTGCGGACCGAAGAAGAGCCTACGAGCAGTACTTC. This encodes CSVADRRRAYEQYF.

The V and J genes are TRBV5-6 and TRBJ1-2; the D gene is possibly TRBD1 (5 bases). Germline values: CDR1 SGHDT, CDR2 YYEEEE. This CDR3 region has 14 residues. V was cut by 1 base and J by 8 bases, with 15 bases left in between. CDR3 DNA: TGTGCCAGCAGCTTGTGGCAGGGTATTGAGGGCTACACCTTC. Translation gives CASSLWQGIEGYTF. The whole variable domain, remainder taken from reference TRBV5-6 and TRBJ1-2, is DAGVTQSPTHLIKTRGQQVTLRCSPKSGHDTVSWYQQALGQGPQFIFQYYEEEERQRGNFPDRFSGHQFPNYSSELNVNALLLGDSALYLCASSLWQGIEGYTFGSGTRLTVV.

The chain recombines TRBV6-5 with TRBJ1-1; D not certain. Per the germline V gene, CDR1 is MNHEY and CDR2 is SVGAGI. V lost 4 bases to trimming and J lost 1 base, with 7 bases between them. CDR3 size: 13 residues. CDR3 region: CASSSPRNTEAFF. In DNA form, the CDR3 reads TGTGCCAGCAGTTCCCCTCGGAACACTGAAGCTTTCTTT.

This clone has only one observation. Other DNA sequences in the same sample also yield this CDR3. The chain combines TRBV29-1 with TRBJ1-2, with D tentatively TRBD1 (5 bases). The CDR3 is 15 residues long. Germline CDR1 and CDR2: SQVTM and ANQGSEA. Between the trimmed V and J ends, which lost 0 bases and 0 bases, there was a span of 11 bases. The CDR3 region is CSVEDRSDTNYGYTF. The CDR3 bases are TGCAGCGTTGAAGATAGATCGGACACTAACTATGGCTACACCTTC.

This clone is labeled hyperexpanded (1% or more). CDR3 DNA: TGTGCCAGCAGCAGGGACAGGGGGGTCTGGTACGGGGAGCTGTTTTTT. Translating it yields CASSRDRGVWYGELFF. The chain employs TRBV7-8 and TRBJ2-2, with 11 bases matching TRBD1. This CDR3 has 16 amino acids. CDR1 is SGHVS and CDR2 is FQNEAQ in the germline V gene. The J segment lost 7 bases and the V segment lost 5 bases, leaving 9 bases of the junction unmatched. Variable domain in full (rest from reference TRBV7-8 and TRBJ2-2): GAGVSQSPRYKVAKRGQDVALRCDPISGHVSLFWYQQALGQGPEFLTYFQNEAQLDKSGLPSDRFFAERPEGSVSTLKIQRTQQEDSAVYLCASSRDRGVWYGELFFGEGSRLTVL.

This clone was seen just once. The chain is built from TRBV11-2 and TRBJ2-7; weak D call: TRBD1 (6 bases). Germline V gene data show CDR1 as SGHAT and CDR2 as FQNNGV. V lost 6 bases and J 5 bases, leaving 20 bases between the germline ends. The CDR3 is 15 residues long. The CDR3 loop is CASSPEPRGYHEQYF. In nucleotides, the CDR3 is TGTGCCAGCAGTCCGGAACCCAGGGGTTACCACGAGCAGTACTTC.

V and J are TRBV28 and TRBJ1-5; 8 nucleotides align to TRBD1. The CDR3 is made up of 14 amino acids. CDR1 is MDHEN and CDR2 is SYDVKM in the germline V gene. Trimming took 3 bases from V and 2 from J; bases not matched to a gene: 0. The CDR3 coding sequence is TGTGCCAGCAGTTTGGGACAGGGCAATCAGCCCCAGCATTTT. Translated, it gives CASSLGQGNQPQHF.

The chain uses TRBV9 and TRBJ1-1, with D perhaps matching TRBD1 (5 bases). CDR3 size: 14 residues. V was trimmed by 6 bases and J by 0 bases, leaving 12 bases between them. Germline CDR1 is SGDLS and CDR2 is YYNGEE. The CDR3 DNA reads TGTGCCAGCACCCGACAGTCCTTGAACACTGAAGCTTTCTTT. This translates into CASTRQSLNTEAFF.

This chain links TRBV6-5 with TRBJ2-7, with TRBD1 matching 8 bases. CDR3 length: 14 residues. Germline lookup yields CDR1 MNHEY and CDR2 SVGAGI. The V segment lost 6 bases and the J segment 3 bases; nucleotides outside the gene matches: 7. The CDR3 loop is CASSLSGTGYEQYF. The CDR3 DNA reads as TGTGCCAGCAGCCTCTCCGGGACAGGCTACGAGCAGTACTTC.

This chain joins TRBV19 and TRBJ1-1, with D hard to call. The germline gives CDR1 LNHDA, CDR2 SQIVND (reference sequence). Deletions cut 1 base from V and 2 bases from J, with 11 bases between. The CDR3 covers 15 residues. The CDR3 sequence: CASSIVPYGNTEAFF. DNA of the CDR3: TGTGCCAGTAGTATAGTCCCCTACGGAAACACTGAAGCTTTCTTT.

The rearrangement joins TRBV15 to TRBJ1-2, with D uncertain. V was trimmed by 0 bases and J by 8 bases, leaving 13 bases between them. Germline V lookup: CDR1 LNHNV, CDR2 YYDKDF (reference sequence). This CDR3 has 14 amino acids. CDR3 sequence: CATSRDAGRLGYTF. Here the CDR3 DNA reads TGTGCCACCAGCAGAGATGCGGGGAGGTTGGGCTACACCTTC.

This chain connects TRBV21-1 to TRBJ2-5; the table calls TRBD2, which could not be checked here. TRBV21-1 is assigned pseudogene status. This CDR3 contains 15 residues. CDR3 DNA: TGTGCCAGCAGCAAATCTTGGAGTGCCCAAGAGACCCAGTACTTC. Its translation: CASSKSWSAQETQYF.

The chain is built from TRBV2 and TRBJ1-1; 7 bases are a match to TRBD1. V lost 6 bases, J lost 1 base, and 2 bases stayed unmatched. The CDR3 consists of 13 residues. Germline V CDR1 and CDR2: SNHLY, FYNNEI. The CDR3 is CASRGQSNTEAFF. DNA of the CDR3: TGTGCCAGCAGGGGACAGTCGAACACTGAAGCTTTCTTT. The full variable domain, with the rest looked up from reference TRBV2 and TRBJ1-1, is EPEVTQTPSHQVTQMGQEVILRCVPISNHLYFYWYRQILGQKVEFLVSFYNNEISEKSEIFDDQFSVERPDGSNFTLKIRSTKLEDSAMYFCASRGQSNTEAFFGQGTRLTVV.

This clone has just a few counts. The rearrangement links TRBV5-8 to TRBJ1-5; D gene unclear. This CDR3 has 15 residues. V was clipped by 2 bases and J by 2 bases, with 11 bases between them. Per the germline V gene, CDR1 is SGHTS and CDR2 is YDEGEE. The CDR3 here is CASSFRVLGNQPQHF. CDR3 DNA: TGTGCCAGCAGCTTTCGAGTTTTGGGCAATCAGCCCCAGCATTTT.

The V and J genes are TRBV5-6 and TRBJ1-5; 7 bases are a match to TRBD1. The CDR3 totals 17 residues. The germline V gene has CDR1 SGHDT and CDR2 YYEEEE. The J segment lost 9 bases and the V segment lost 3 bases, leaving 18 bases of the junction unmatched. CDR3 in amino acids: CASSSGGPTGVERPQHF. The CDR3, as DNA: TGTGCCAGCAGCTCGGGGGGGCCTACAGGGGTGGAGCGGCCCCAGCATTTT.

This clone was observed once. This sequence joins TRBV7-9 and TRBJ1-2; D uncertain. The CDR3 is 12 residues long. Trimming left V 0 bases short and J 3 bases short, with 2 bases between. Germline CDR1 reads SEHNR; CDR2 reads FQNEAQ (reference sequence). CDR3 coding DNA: TGTGCCAGCAGCTTAGCGTACTATGGCTACACCTTC. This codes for CASSLAYYGYTF.

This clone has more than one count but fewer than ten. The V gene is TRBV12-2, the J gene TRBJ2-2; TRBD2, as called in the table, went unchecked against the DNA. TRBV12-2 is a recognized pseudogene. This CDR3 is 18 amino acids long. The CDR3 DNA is TGTGCAAGTCGCTTAGCGCCGTGGCGGCTCCCGAACACCGGGGAGCTGTTTTTT. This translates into CASRLAPWRLPNTGELFF.

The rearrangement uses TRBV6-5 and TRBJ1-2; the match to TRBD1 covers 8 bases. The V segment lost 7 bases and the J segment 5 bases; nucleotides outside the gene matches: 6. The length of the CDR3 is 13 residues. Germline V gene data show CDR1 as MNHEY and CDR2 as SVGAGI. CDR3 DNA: TGTGCCAGCACAGAGCACAGGGGGTATGGCTACACCTTC. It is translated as CASTEHRGYGYTF.

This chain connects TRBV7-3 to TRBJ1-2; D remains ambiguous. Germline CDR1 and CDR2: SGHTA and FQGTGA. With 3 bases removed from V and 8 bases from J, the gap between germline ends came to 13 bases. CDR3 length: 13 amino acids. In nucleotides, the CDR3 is TGTGCCAGCAGCTTTCCCGGCGGTGGAGGCTACACCTTC. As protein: CASSFPGGGGYTF.

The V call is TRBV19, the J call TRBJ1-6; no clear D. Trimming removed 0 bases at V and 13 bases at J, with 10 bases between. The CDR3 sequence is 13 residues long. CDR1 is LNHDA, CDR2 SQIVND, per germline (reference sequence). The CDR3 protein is CASSIDRASPLHF. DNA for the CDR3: TGTGCCAGTAGTATAGATAGGGCTTCGCCCCTCCACTTT.

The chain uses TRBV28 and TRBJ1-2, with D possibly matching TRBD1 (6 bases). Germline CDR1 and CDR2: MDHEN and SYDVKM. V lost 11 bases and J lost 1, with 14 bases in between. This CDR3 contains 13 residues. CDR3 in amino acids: CASRGADNYGYTF. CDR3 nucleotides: TGTGCCTCCAGGGGAGCCGATAACTATGGCTACACCTTC.

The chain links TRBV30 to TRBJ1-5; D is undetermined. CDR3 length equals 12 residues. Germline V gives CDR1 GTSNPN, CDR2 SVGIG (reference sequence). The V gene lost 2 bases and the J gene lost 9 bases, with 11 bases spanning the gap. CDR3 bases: TGTGCCTGGAGTCTTGTTGACGGGCCCCAGCATTTT. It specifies CAWSLVDGPQHF. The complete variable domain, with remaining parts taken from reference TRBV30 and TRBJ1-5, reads SQTIHQWPATLVQPVGSPLSLECTVEGTSNPNLYWYRQAAGRGLQLLFYSVGIGQISSEVPQNLSASRPQDRQFILSSKKLLLSDSGFYLCAWSLVDGPQHFGDGTRLSIL.

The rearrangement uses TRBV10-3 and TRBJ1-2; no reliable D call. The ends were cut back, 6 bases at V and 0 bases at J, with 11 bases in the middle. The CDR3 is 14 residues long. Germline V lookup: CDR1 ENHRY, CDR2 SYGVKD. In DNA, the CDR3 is TGTGCCATCAGCCACATCTACGCTAACTATGGCTACACCTTC. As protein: CAISHIYANYGYTF.

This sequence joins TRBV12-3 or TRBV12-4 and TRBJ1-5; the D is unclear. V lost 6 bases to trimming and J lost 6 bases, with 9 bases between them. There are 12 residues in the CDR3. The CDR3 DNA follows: TGTGCCAGCAGAGGCCGGGCTCAGCCCCAGCATTTT. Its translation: CASRGRAQPQHF.